This T cell receptor beta chain was captured by sequencing in a study of long-term antiretroviral therapy in people with HIV (dated by TCRdb to 2021 to 2024). Background for the entire study: The earliest samples were collected approximately a decade before the 2015 WHO recommendation for immediate ART, a period when ART was typically delayed until CD4 counts fell. Whether ART initiation and durable HIV suppression were associated with changes in peripheral blood TRB repertoire composition and diversity was tested in a retrospective serial study. Among the 30 or so participants with HIV, eleven to twelve were female. A total of fewer than 250 cryopreserved PBMC samples came from 25 to 35 adults with confirmed HIV infection and were collected serially over a mean of roughly six years (range 1-12). Test extractions of a monoclonal T-cell line alongside approximately 36 polyclonal samples showed no cross-contamination during QIAcube processing. Study-level results and caveats: Expanded TRB clones identified before ART initiation dominated the repertoire at all time points, although this dominance fluctuated and declined in many PLHIV after ART. Because pre-ART samples had limited cell numbers, profiling was done on unsorted PBMC rather than on sorted CD4+ and CD8+ T cells. Starting ART was linked to a significant rise in TRB diversity, yet even with long-term ART the diversity remained significantly lower than in transplant donor controls. Owing to limited PBMC availability, only the TCR beta chain was sequenced, without alpha chain pairing. Narrower CDR3 length ranges were observed in HIV repertoires than in controls, and an antigen-experienced repertoire with only a slight naive shift after ART was suggested by the network structure. Samples dated from about 2003 to 2018, and the ART regimens used may be less effective than current ones. Inferences about post-ART repertoire changes were limited because no data were available on ART adherence, viral resistance or therapy changes.

The immunoSEQ hsTCRB v3.0 assay was used at survey level resolution to sequence the TRB variable region. The target sequencing depth for TRB was roughly 40,000-50,000 T-cell genomes per sample. Pooled TRB libraries were sequenced on an Illumina MiSeq with a v3 150-cycle kit. Turning to the authors' computational methods: Repertoire analysis ran in R within a reproducible Nextflow workflow covering QC, data transformation and analysis. LymphoSeq2, an R package for exploring AIRR-Seq data, was used to implement the custom analyses. After excluding a few samples that yielded fewer than 5000 total TRB sequences, 188 HIV repertoires remained for analysis. Of the roughly 190 retained HIV repertoires, about 60 were collected before and around 130 after ART initiation. Repertoires were downsampled to 5000 TRB nucleotide sequences, and summary statistics were averaged over 100 downsampling iterations. Only TRB sequences with CDR3 regions of at least seven amino acids were retained for analysis. Diversity was assessed using a clonality score derived from Shannon entropy and using the Gini coefficient. In the repertoire networks, any two of the top 5000 CDR3 amino acid sequences were linked whenever the two sequences differed by an edit distance of one. Antigen specificity groups and MHC restriction were predicted for TRB CDR3 amino acid sequences with GLIPH2. To flag known associations with CMV, EBV, HIV or tissue antigens, CDR3 amino acid sequences were compared against VDJdb and McPAS-TCR. Pre-ART, post-ART and control groups were compared with Wilcoxon signed-rank tests and Holm-Bonferroni correction. The table was pulled from immuneACCESS by TCRdb, which kept in-frame rearrangements only. Such tables lose some clones; where checked, under half of the loss comes from unresolved V genes, and the rest has no known cause. That table supplies the V and J calls and clone size; D and trimming were determined from the DNA. The sample table holds tens of thousands of clones, of which 70% to 90% were seen once. 4.8% of the sample belongs to the ten largest clones.

Remarks on this clone: No antigen is known for it. Per-base quality was not reported, and no clone a single base away is much larger than it.

Inclusion was restricted to participants for whom at least one PBMC sample before ART initiation and at least two post-ART samples were available. All participants with HIV were treated in the United States of America. Cryopreserved samples of about 0.95-10 million PBMC were thawed and washed before DNA extraction. At the time of the earliest PBMC sample, participants with HIV were aged between roughly 23 and 60 years. PBMC samples from each participant spanned 1-4 timepoints before ART initiation and 2-8 timepoints after ART initiation, with a median of 7 samples. Serial HIV viral load, CD4+ T-cell count, ART history and demographic data were obtained for every participant. Genomic DNA was extracted from unsorted PBMC with a Qiagen kit on a QIAcube, processed in batches of 12 samples. CDR1 and CDR2, per the germline V gene, are MDHEN and SYDVKM. There are 14 amino acids in the CDR3, from cysteine to phenylalanine inclusive. The retained sequence is limited to the CDR3, 42 bases, with the frame set at the first base. Between the V and J ends, shortened by 3 bases and 6 bases respectively, the junction contains 15 bases.

The rearranged segments are TRBV28 and TRBJ2-7, and possibly TRBD1, on 5 matching bases. The sample consisted of unsorted PBMCs, taken approximately 2.7 years before starting antiretroviral therapy. The source is a woman aged 25-40 years with HIV. Here the CDR3 is given as CASSFMNQGFEQYF. The nucleotide sequence is given as TGTGCCAGCAGTTTCATGAACCAGGGATTCGAGCAGTACTTC.